Listed below are T cell receptor beta chains from one sample, sequenced in a study of cytomegalovirus exposure and HLA in healthy donors. Libraries were prepared by immunoSEQ multiplex PCR; TCRdb keeps only in-frame clonotypes and omits some of them. In the table there are under 200,000 clones, around 77% of which are singletons. The sample was PBMCs. These receptors all come from a man in his 60s in good health and CMV-seronegative. CDR3s leave out the opening cysteine and the closing phenylalanine or tryptophan. The order of the fields is V gene, CDR3 protein.

>TRBV29-1
SVRGGTDTQY
>TRBV5-1
ASSLVTGSNEKLF
>TRBV5-6
ASSLSGWAGGNYGYT
>TRBV14
ASSSRDRERTGELF
>TRBV5-1
ASSPTRGGSEQY
>TRBV13
ASSYPRAGPYNEQF
>TRBV9
ASSAGQGWFSDEQF
>TRBV7-2
ASSLRGGYEQY
>TRBV19
ASSIGQGRTEAF
>TRBV19
ASSSGARVIGNQPQH
>TRBV6-5
ASIRDPRGHGYT
>TRBV30
AWSRGQSQTGELF
>TRBV19
ASSIAAVNTEAF
>TRBV7-3
ASSPGGLQY
>TRBV9
ASSVESRAGNTIY
>TRBV5-5
ASSLYPGETQY
>TRBV15
ATSSGTGTLATNEKLF
>TRBV5-1
ATAFGDRGGNYGYT
>TRBV29-1
SVETTNYGYT
>TRBV2
ASQPDRGTSTDTQY
>TRBV6-1
ASSEDRGNQPQN
>TRBV5-1
ASTLGAENTGELF
>TRBV2
ASSREDINEQY
>TRBV29-1
SVESRESYNEQF
>TRBV2
ASSPGGNFNYDYT
>TRBV5-8
ASSPRGRSTEAF
>TRBV27
ASSPSRGPYEQY
>TRBV5-1
ASSDTRLGGADTQY
>TRBV9
ASSSPGTGVNIQY
>TRBV5-5
ASRITGTGGNEQF
>TRBV12-5
ASGLTTPNTIY
>TRBV7-7
ASSSTSSLETQY
>TRBV7-9
ASSFGQESRYEQY
>TRBV28
ASSLRTSGSSSYEQY
>TRBV21-1
ASSKVELANTEAF
>TRBV2
ASRPIKTELNTEAF
>TRBV11-2
ASSLDGFLAGDNNEQF
>TRBV5-4
ASSLGGQGLEKLF
>TRBV4-1
ASSQEQVSATYEQY